A selection of T cell receptor beta chains follows, all from one sample in a study of Graves' ophthalmopathy and Graves' hyperthyroidism. TCRdb re-called the multiplex PCR reads through MiXCR, storing one row per CDR3 protein. The profile covers 350,000 to 400,000 distinct CDR3 sequences, with around 18% appearing a single time and 1.6% taken by the ten largest. Sequencing was carried out using peripheral blood. The receptors stem from a woman aged 18 to 35 with Graves' ophthalmopathy. Each CDR3 is given with its conserved first and last residue. The D gene is left open where the match is weak. Size is omitted from some rows. Given values are once, few, many or a class for expanded clones.

>TRBJ2-7|TRBV20-1|NA|many
TGCAGTGCGCGCTGGGACGGGGCCGGGCAGTACTTC
CSARWDGAGQYF
>TRBJ1-6|TRBV4-2|TRBD1|many
TGTGCCAGCATGACATCGGGACAGGGAGAGAGTTCACCCCTCCACTTT
CASMTSGQGESSPLHF
>TRBJ1-1|TRBV6-2/TRBV6-3|NA|many
TGTGCCAGCAGTTACTTCGGAGGGAGGGGCAACACTGAAGCTTTCTTT
CASSYFGGRGNTEAFF
>TRBJ2-5|TRBV4-3|TRBD2|many
TGCGCCAGCAGCCAAGACGTCAGCGGGGGGTTCCAAGAGACCCAGTACTTC
CASSQDVSGGFQETQYF
>TRBJ2-7|TRBV12-3/TRBV12-4|NA|many
TGTGCCAGCAGTTTAGGTGGGAATGCGTACGAGCAGTACTTC
CASSLGGNAYEQYF
>TRBJ2-5|TRBV6-2/TRBV6-3|NA|many
TGTGCCAGCAGTTTACCGCTAGCGAAGTACCAAGAGACCCAGTACTTC
CASSLPLAKYQETQYF
>TRBJ1-3|TRBV20-1|NA|many
TGCAGTGCTAGATTGCGGGGCCCCAAGGGCTACTCTGGAAACACCATATATTTT
CSARLRGPKGYSGNTIYF
>TRBJ1-1|TRBV3-1|TRBD1|few
TGTGCCAGCAGAGAATTGAGGGGGCGAAGCACTGAAGCTTTCTTT
CASRELRGRSTEAFF
>TRBJ2-7|TRBV5-1|NA|many
TGCGCCAGCAGTAAGGGGCAGGGAGACTACGAGCAGTACTTC
CASSKGQGDYEQYF
>TRBJ1-5|TRBV11-2|NA|many
TGTGCCAGCAGCTTAGATAGCGGGCAGCATCAGCCCCAGCATTTT
CASSLDSGQHQPQHF
>TRBJ1-3|TRBV11-2|TRBD1|many
TGTGCCAGCAGTTTCGACAGGGCCCTTCCTGGAAACACCATATATTTT
CASSFDRALPGNTIYF
>TRBJ1-1|TRBV19|TRBD1|many
TGTGCCAGTAGTCGTTCGAGGGGGCGCGGAACTGAAGCTTTCTTT
CASSRSRGRGTEAFF
>TRBJ1-5|TRBV15|NA|many
TGTGCCACCAGCCCAGAACGCAGGGGGCCCCAGCATTTT
CATSPERRGPQHF
>TRBJ1-2|TRBV12-3/TRBV12-4|NA|many
TGTGCCAGCAGTTTAAGGTTCAGAGATGACTATGGCTACACCTTC
CASSLRFRDDYGYTF
>TRBJ2-5|TRBV7-3|NA|many
TGTGCCAGCAGCTTAATGGGCGCCTACCAAGAGACCCAGTACTTC
CASSLMGAYQETQYF
>TRBJ2-7|TRBV5-1|TRBD1|many
TGCGCCAGCAGTTTACAAACAGGGGTAGGTGATGAGCAGTACTTC
CASSLQTGVGDEQYF
>TRBJ2-2|TRBV28|NA|many
TGTGCCAGCAGCCGCCCCCAACCCTACGGGGAGCTGTTTTTT
CASSRPQPYGELFF
>TRBJ1-1|TRBV20-1|NA|many
TGCAGTGCCGCGGGGGGGACCACTGAAGCTTTCTTT
CSAAGGTTEAFF
>TRBJ2-5|TRBV10-1|NA|NA
TGCGCCAGCAGTGAGTCGAGCAGCGTAGGAGAGACCCAGTACTTC
CASSESSSVGETQYF
>TRBJ1-5|TRBV6-1|NA|NA
TGTGCCAGCAGTGATTGGGGTGCGGGCAATCAGCCCCAGCATTTT
CASSDWGAGNQPQHF
>TRBJ1-1|TRBV20-1|NA|many
TGCAGTGCCCCTAAAGACACTGAAGCTTTCTTT
CSAPKDTEAFF
>TRBJ2-4|TRBV20-1|NA|once
TGCATGTGGGTAGAGGGGATTAGAAACATTCAGTACTTC
CMWVEGIRNIQYF
>TRBJ2-7|TRBV7-2|NA|NA
TGTGCCAGCAGCTTAGCCGTAGGGGAGTACGAGCAGTACTTC
CASSLAVGEYEQYF
>TRBJ2-5|TRBV12-3/TRBV12-4|NA|NA
TGTGCCAGCAGTTCACAGGCTTCGGAGACCCAGTACTTC
CASSSQASETQYF
>TRBJ1-1|TRBV12-3/TRBV12-4|NA|many
TGTGCCAGCAGTTCGGGACTCCTAAGTAGGGCTGGAGCTTTCTTT
CASSSGLLSRAGAFF
>TRBJ2-7|TRBV20-1|TRBD1|many
TGCAGCGTTGGGACAGGGTGGTTCTACGAGCAGTACTTC
CSVGTGWFYEQYF
>TRBJ1-5|TRBV7-2|NA|many
TGTGCCAGCAGCTCCCAAGGGTCCCGCAATCAGCCCCAGCATTTT
CASSSQGSRNQPQHF
>TRBJ2-2|TRBV6-5|NA|NA
TGTGCCAGCAGTTATTCCGTGGGCGGGGAGCTGTTTTTT
CASSYSVGGELFF
>TRBJ2-4|TRBV2|TRBD2|many
TGTGCCAGCAGCCGACTAGCGGGACTAGCCAAAAACATTCAGTACTTC
CASSRLAGLAKNIQYF
>TRBJ1-6|TRBV24-1|TRBD1|NA
TGTGCCAGCACCACAGGGGGCTATAATTCACCCCTCCACTTT
CASTTGGYNSPLHF
>TRBJ1-5|TRBV15|TRBD1|many
TGTGCCACCAGCAGATCGGGACAGGTTGGGTATCAGCCCCAGCATTTT
CATSRSGQVGYQPQHF
>TRBJ1-6|TRBV7-3|NA|NA
TGTGCCAGCAGCGCACTTAGGAATTCACCCCTCCACTTT
CASSALRNSPLHF
>TRBJ2-7|TRBV7-2|NA|many
TGTGCCAGCAGCTCCACACCGAACTCCTACGAGCAGTACTTC
CASSSTPNSYEQYF
>TRBJ1-5|TRBV7-2|NA|many
TGTGCCAGCAGCCGTAGCCGGAATCAGCCCCAGCATTTT
CASSRSRNQPQHF
>TRBJ2-3|TRBV12-3/TRBV12-4|TRBD2|many
TGTGCCAGCAGCCACCCCAGCGGGGGGAGGACAGATACGCAGTATTTT
CASSHPSGGRTDTQYF
>TRBJ1-6|TRBV30|TRBD1|many
TGTGCCTGGGAGGGACAGGTGGGATCACCCCTCCACTTT
CAWEGQVGSPLHF
>TRBJ2-5|TRBV28|NA|NA
TGTGCCAGCAGGTCCACTAGGCCAGAGACCCAGTACTTC
CASRSTRPETQYF
>TRBJ1-6|TRBV6-5|NA|many
TGTGCCAGCAGTTGGCACCCAAACCCAAATTCACCCCTCCACTTT
CASSWHPNPNSPLHF
>TRBJ1-1|TRBV29-1|NA|many
TGCAGCGTTGCTGTGCACCTCTCGAACACTGAAGCTTTCTTT
CSVAVHLSNTEAFF
>TRBJ2-6|TRBV13|NA|many
TGTGCCACTCGAACGGCTGGGGCCAACGTCCTGACTTTC
CATRTAGANVLTF
>TRBJ2-7|TRBV6-6|NA|many
TGTGCCAGCCACGGAGGGGTCTACGAGCAGTACTTC
CASHGGVYEQYF
>TRBJ1-1|TRBV19|TRBD1|many
TGTGCCAGTAGTAGACAGGGTCACACTGAAGCTTTCTTT
CASSRQGHTEAFF
>TRBJ1-1|TRBV4-2|NA|many
TGTGCCAGCAGCCAAGTGAACAAAGGGGGTAACACTGAAGCTTTCTTT
CASSQVNKGGNTEAFF
>TRBJ2-5|TRBV13|TRBD1|many
TGTGCCAGCAGCTTAGAGGGACAGGGAGAGAAAGAGACCCAGTACTTC
CASSLEGQGEKETQYF
>TRBJ1-5|TRBV6-1|NA|many
TGTGCCAGCGTGTGGACCGGGGGCAATCAGCCCCAGCATTTT
CASVWTGGNQPQHF
>TRBJ1-2|TRBV6-2/TRBV6-3|TRBD1|many
TGTGCCAGCAAAACAGGGGGCGCGGGCTACACCTTC
CASKTGGAGYTF
>TRBJ1-6|TRBV9|TRBD1|many
TGTGCCAGCAGCGCGTCGACAGGGGACAATTCACCCCTCCACTTT
CASSASTGDNSPLHF
>TRBJ1-5|TRBV28|NA|many
TGTGCCAGCAAAGAATCGAGCAATCAGCCCCAGCATTTT
CASKESSNQPQHF
>TRBJ2-5|TRBV5-1|NA|many
TGCGCCGGCAGCCTAACCGGTTTCGGCCACCAAGAGACCCAGTACTTC
CAGSLTGFGHQETQYF
>TRBJ2-5|TRBV20-1|NA|NA
TGCAGTGTCAGAGGCGGGGGCCTAGAGACCCAGTACTTC
CSVRGGGLETQYF
>TRBJ1-5|TRBV18|NA|many
TGTGCCAGCTCACCGACCGGTCGGTGGAATCAGCCCCAGCATTTT
CASSPTGRWNQPQHF
>TRBJ1-3|TRBV7-2|NA|few
TGTGCCAGCAGCTTAGGACAGGCTTACACCATATATTTT
CASSLGQAYTIYF